What follows are 27 T cell receptor beta chains derived from one specimen sequenced in a study of blood T cell repertoires in COVID-19. Generated by immunoSEQ multiplex PCR, the TCRdb table keeps only in-frame clones and is missing some. The sample records about 49,000 clones, approximately 85% being singletons. Sequenced input: peripheral blood. These receptor sequences come from a human donor in a cohort sampled during active COVID-19.

CDR3 nucleotides: TGTGCCACCGAAGGTGACAAGTATGGCTACACCTTC. It codes for CATEGDKYGYTF. The genes are TRBV6-5 and TRBJ1-2, with D hard to call. The CDR3 is made up of 12 amino acids. The V and J ends lost 10 bases and 5 bases respectively, with 14 bases between them. Germline CDR1 MNHEY, CDR2 SVGAGI.

A few counts support this clone. The rearrangement links TRBV7-9 to TRBJ2-7; no clear D gene. Trimming removed 1 base at V and 3 bases at J, with 4 bases between. CDR1 SEHNR and CDR2 FQNEAQ come from the germline V gene (reference sequence). The CDR3 has 12 amino acids. In DNA, the CDR3 is TGTGCCAGCAGCTTAGTAGACTACGAGCAGTACTTC. Translating gives CASSLVDYEQYF.

This sequence joins TRBV28 and TRBJ2-6; 9 nucleotides agree with TRBD1. V dropped 4 bases and J dropped 1; count of bases not matched to a gene: 5. The germline gives CDR1 MDHEN, CDR2 SYDVKM. This CDR3 has 17 residues. CDR3: CASSSTGGWSGANVLTF. The DNA for the CDR3 is TGTGCCAGCAGTTCCACAGGGGGCTGGTCTGGGGCCAACGTCCTGACTTTC. Drawing the rest from reference TRBV28 and TRBJ2-6, the complete variable domain is DVKVTQSSRYLVKRTGEKVFLECVQDMDHENMFWYRQDPGLGLRLIYFSYDVKMKEKGDIPEGYSVSREKKERFSLILESASTNQTSMYLCASSSTGGWSGANVLTFGAGSRLTVL.

V gene TRBV5-8 combines with J gene TRBJ2-7; D possibly corresponds to TRBD1 (6 bases). Looked up from germline, CDR1 is SGHTS and CDR2 is YDEGEE. The CDR3 runs 13 residues. Trimming cost V 4 bases and J 0 bases, with 8 bases left between them. The CDR3 loop is CASSPRGSYEQYF. The CDR3 DNA follows: TGTGCCAGCAGCCCCAGGGGCTCCTACGAGCAGTACTTC.

The V call is TRBV2, the J call TRBJ1-5; D is undetermined. Germline CDR1 SNHLY, CDR2 FYNNEI. V was cut by 4 bases and J by 3 bases, with 13 bases left in between. CDR3 size: 15 residues. CDR3 DNA sequence: TGTGCCAGCAGTGTCGAGGGTAGGAACAATCAGCCCCAGCATTTT. It codes for CASSVEGRNNQPQHF.

The rearrangement links TRBV30 to TRBJ1-1; a weak D match, TRBD1 (5 bases). Trimming left V 2 bases short and J 2 bases short, with 12 bases between. The CDR3 spans 14 residues. Germline assignment: CDR1 GTSNPN and CDR2 SVGIG (reference sequence). The CDR3, as DNA: TGTGCCTGGAGTCAAATGGGGCCTAACACTGAAGCTTTCTTT. Residues: CAWSQMGPNTEAFF. Using reference TRBV30 and TRBJ1-1 for the parts outside the CDR3, the full variable domain is SQTIHQWPATLVQPVGSPLSLECTVEGTSNPNLYWYRQAAGRGLQLLFYSVGIGQISSEVPQNLSASRPQDRQFILSSKKLLLSDSGFYLCAWSQMGPNTEAFFGQGTRLTVV.

This CDR3 is CASSQGLYWRTF. CDR3 DNA sequence: TGTGCCAGCAGCCAGGGCCTTTACTGGCGCACCTTC. This chain uses TRBV3-1 (or the pseudogene TRBV3-2) with TRBJ1-2; D is uncertain. The CDR3 has 12 residues. Trimming removed 3 bases at V and 13 bases at J, with 15 bases between. Germline V lookup: CDR1 LGHDT, CDR2 YNNKEL (reference sequence).

The chain uses TRBV19 and TRBJ2-7, with 10 bases fitting TRBD1. V shed 3 bases, J shed 4 bases, and the junction held 3 bases outside the gene matches. The CDR3 covers 14 residues. Germline V gene lookup returns CDR1 LNHDA and CDR2 SQIVND (reference sequence). In DNA form, the CDR3 reads TGTGCCAGTAGTATGCCGGGACAGGGGTACGAGCAGTACTTC. It translates to CASSMPGQGYEQYF.

The chain employs TRBV27 and TRBJ1-4; 8 nucleotides match TRBD1. Trimming removed 6 bases from V and 8 bases from J; junction bases left unmatched: 8. Looked up from germline, CDR1 is MNHEY and CDR2 is SMNVEV (reference sequence). CDR3 length equals 14 residues. CDR3 sequence reads: CASSRDRGGEKLFF. In nucleotides, the CDR3 is TGTGCCAGCAGCCGAGACAGGGGAGGCGAAAAACTGTTTTTT.

The chain has TRBV7-9 and TRBJ1-2; D ambiguous. Germline V gene data show CDR1 as SEHNR and CDR2 as FQNEAQ (reference sequence). The CDR3 consists of 12 residues. Trimming pared 5 bases from V and 5 bases from J, leaving 9 bases between. In DNA form, the CDR3 reads TGTGCCAGCAGCCGCGACTATTATGGCTACACCTTC. Its protein is CASSRDYYGYTF.

J is TRBJ2-1 and V is TRBV28; 7 positions agree with TRBD2. Per the germline V gene, CDR1 is MDHEN and CDR2 is SYDVKM. The CDR3 is 13 amino acids. Unmatched junction bases numbered 6, after V lost 4 bases and J lost 9 bases. CDR3 nucleotide sequence: TGTGCCAGCAGTTCACCGGGACTAACTGAGCAGTTCTTC. Its protein is CASSSPGLTEQFF.

The rearrangement joins TRBV3-1 (or the pseudogene TRBV3-2) to TRBJ2-1; D uncertain. The CDR3 sequence is 15 residues long. V was cut by 0 bases and J by 7 bases, with 13 bases left in between. The V gene's germline CDR1 is LGHDT and CDR2 YNNKEL (reference sequence). In nucleotides, the CDR3 is TGTGCCAGCAGCCAAGACTCCCACCCCCAGAATGAGCAGTTCTTC. This codes for CASSQDSHPQNEQFF.

The CDR3 DNA is TGTGCCAGCAGCCCGGGACTAGGATACGAGCAGTACTTC. It yields the protein CASSPGLGYEQYF. This sequence joins TRBV12-3 or TRBV12-4 and TRBJ2-7, with 8 bases matching TRBD2. This CDR3 comprises 13 residues. V was clipped by 6 bases and J by 4 bases; unmatched bases: 5.

The V call is TRBV9, the J call TRBJ1-2; TRBD1 matches 9 bases. CDR3 length: 17 amino acids. Germline CDR1 SGDLS, CDR2 YYNGEE. J was trimmed by 0 bases and V by 4 bases; bases with no gene match: 10. Here the CDR3 reads CASSTRDRVGANYGYTF. For the CDR3, the DNA is TGTGCCAGCAGCACCCGGGACAGGGTGGGAGCTAACTATGGCTACACCTTC.

The DNA of the CDR3 is TGTGCCCCCTGGGTGGGGCTCATGTATCTTACAACTAATGAAAAACTGTTTTTT. Translated: CAPWVGLMYLTTNEKLFF. This chain links TRBV10-3 with TRBJ1-4; D possibly corresponds to TRBD1 (5 bases). This CDR3 has 18 amino acids. The V and J ends lost 11 bases and 0 bases respectively, with 25 bases between them. Germline loops: CDR1 ENHRY, CDR2 SYGVKD.

This CDR3 reads CASSLPVQPQHF. The CDR3 region has the DNA TGTGCCAGCAGTCTCCCGGTTCAGCCCCAGCATTTT. The genes are TRBV12-3 or TRBV12-4 and TRBJ1-5; the D is unclear. V was pared by 5 bases and J by 6 bases, with 8 bases between. The CDR3 totals 12 residues.

There are a few counts of this clone. The chain uses TRBV10-2 and TRBJ2-7; maybe TRBD2 (6 bases). The CDR3 runs to 13 residues. The V end was cut by 6 bases, the J end by 2 bases, with 11 bases between. Per germline, CDR1 WSHSY and CDR2 SAAADI. The CDR3 nucleotides read TGCGCCAGCAGCACCTGGGAGGCCTACGAGCAGTACTTC. This sequence encodes CASSTWEAYEQYF.

The CDR3 nucleotides are TGCGCCAGCAGCTTGGTCCGACAGGGGGTAGGTGAAAAACTGTTTTTT. It translates to CASSLVRQGVGEKLFF. The V gene is TRBV5-1, the J gene TRBJ1-4, with TRBD1 matching over 9 bases. The germline V gene encodes CDR1 SGHRS and CDR2 YFSETQ. The V gene end was trimmed by 0 bases and the J gene end by 7 bases; junction bases not matched to a gene: 7. This CDR3 region has 16 residues.

The chain recombines TRBV28 with TRBJ2-3; 7 bases map to TRBD1. Trimming took 2 bases from V and 4 from J; bases not matched to a gene: 12. The length of the CDR3 is 17 residues. The V gene's germline CDR1 is MDHEN and CDR2 SYDVKM. This CDR3 reads CASSLGLGGIAPDTQYF. The DNA of the CDR3 is TGTGCCAGCAGTTTAGGTTTAGGGGGCATTGCCCCAGATACGCAGTATTTT. Combining the CDR3 with reference TRBV28 and TRBJ2-3 gives the whole variable domain DVKVTQSSRYLVKRTGEKVFLECVQDMDHENMFWYRQDPGLGLRLIYFSYDVKMKEKGDIPEGYSVSREKKERFSLILESASTNQTSMYLCASSLGLGGIAPDTQYFGPGTRLTVL.

The chain couples TRBV9 to TRBJ2-3, with D maybe TRBD1 (5 bases). The V and J ends lost 3 bases and 1 base respectively, with 15 bases between them. CDR1 and CDR2 (germline): SGDLS, YYNGEE. This CDR3 is built from 16 residues. The DNA of the CDR3 is TGTGCCAGCAGCGCTGGGTGGGTGACAGGCACAGATACGCAGTATTTT. Protein sequence: CASSAGWVTGTDTQYF.

DNA for the CDR3: TGTGCCACCAGTGATTCTGTCGCCCGGGAGTTCTTC. Encoded protein: CATSDSVAREFF. The chain joins TRBV24-1 to TRBJ2-1; no clear D. Between the trimmed V and J ends, which lost 2 bases and 14 bases, there was a span of 12 bases. CDR1 and CDR2 from the germline V gene are KGHDR and SFDVKD. The CDR3 totals 12 residues.

The chain employs TRBV18 and TRBJ2-7, with TRBD2 identical over 7 bases. The CDR3 is 13 amino acids. The trim removed 6 bases at V and 2 bases at J, leaving 4 bases unmatched. Germline CDR1 is KGHSH and CDR2 is LQKENI. The CDR3 nucleotides read TGTGCCAGCTCGGCGGGAGAGGCCTACGAGCAGTACTTC. As protein: CASSAGEAYEQYF. The whole variable domain, remainder taken from reference TRBV18 and TRBJ2-7, is NAGVMQNPRHLVRRRGQEARLRCSPMKGHSHVYWYRQLPEEGLKFMVYLQKENIIDESGMPKERFSAEFPKEGPSILRIQQVVRGDSAAYFCASSAGEAYEQYFGPGTRLTVT.

Only one count was recorded for this clone. The chain has TRBV5-6 and TRBJ2-3; D is possibly TRBD2 (5 bases). CDR1 SGHDT and CDR2 YYEEEE come from the germline V gene. Trimming pared 0 bases from V and 0 bases from J, leaving 14 bases between. The CDR3 has 17 amino acids. The CDR3 DNA reads as TGTGCCAGCAGCTTGGTTTCGGCGGGCCCTAGCACAGATACGCAGTATTTT. This codes for CASSLVSAGPSTDTQYF.

The chain combines TRBV19 with TRBJ2-2, with 13 bases aligning to TRBD2. Losses at the gene ends were 10 bases for V and 4 bases for J; bases not matched to a gene: 12. There are 17 residues in the CDR3. Germline-derived CDR1 and CDR2 are LNHDA and SQIVND (reference sequence). The CDR3 reads CATKPKTSGRLTGELFF. The DNA of the CDR3 is TGTGCCACCAAACCGAAGACTAGCGGGAGGCTCACCGGGGAGCTGTTTTTT.

The genes are TRBV18 and TRBJ1-5, with D possibly matching TRBD1 (5 bases). Trimming pared 6 bases from V and 2 bases from J, leaving 26 bases between. There are 19 residues in the CDR3. CDR1 is KGHSH, CDR2 LQKENI, per germline. CDR3 residues: CASSREGWDRRDRNQPQHF. The CDR3 region has the DNA TGTGCCAGCTCCCGGGAGGGGTGGGACCGGCGTGATCGCAATCAGCCCCAGCATTTT.

This clone was seen a handful of times. The chain links TRBV6-1 to TRBJ1-5; 7 bases fit TRBD1. The trim removed 3 bases at V and 0 bases at J, leaving 5 bases unmatched. In germline, CDR1 is MNHNS, CDR2 SASEGT. The CDR3 runs to 16 residues. CDR3 sequence reads: CASSDRDRTSNQPQHF. CDR3 nucleotides: TGTGCCAGCAGTGACCGGGACAGAACTAGCAATCAGCCCCAGCATTTT.

CDR3 residues: CASSLTGAGEKLFF. The CDR3 nucleotides read TGTGCCAGCAGTTTGACAGGGGCAGGTGAAAAACTGTTTTTT. This chain uses TRBV28 with TRBJ1-4; 8 bases map to TRBD1. Losses at the gene ends were 3 bases for V and 7 bases for J; bases not matched to a gene: 4. Germline V gene lookup returns CDR1 MDHEN and CDR2 SYDVKM. The CDR3 totals 14 residues.